These 30 T cell receptor beta chains came from one sample sequenced in a study of shared clonotypes between healthy human individuals. Generated by immunoSEQ multiplex PCR, the TCRdb table keeps only in-frame clones and is missing some. The sample lists some 120,000 clones; around 68% were seen once. Sample: memory CD8+ T cells sorted from blood. Subset reported: CD45RO+ cells pooled with CCR7-negative TemRA cells. These receptors all stem from a woman in her twenties or thirties in good health.

This chain connects TRBV28 to TRBJ2-6; weak D call: TRBD1 (6 bases). V lost 5 bases to trimming and J lost 0 bases, with 20 bases between them. In germline, CDR1 is MDHEN, CDR2 SYDVKM. The CDR3 loop spans 19 amino acids. CDR3 in DNA: TGTGCCAGCAGTGGGATCCACCGGGACACCGACTCTGGGGCCAACGTCCTGACTTTC. The encoded protein is CASSGIHRDTDSGANVLTF.

The V call is TRBV27, the J call TRBJ2-7, with D possibly TRBD1 on 6 matching bases. This CDR3 contains 14 residues. V lost 2 bases and J 0 bases, leaving 8 bases between the germline ends. Germline CDR1 MNHEY, CDR2 SMNVEV (reference sequence). Here the CDR3 reads CASSLGRGSYEQYF. In nucleotides, the CDR3 is TGTGCCAGCAGTTTAGGCAGGGGCTCCTACGAGCAGTACTTC.

This clone was recorded at least ten times. The chain recombines TRBV28 with TRBJ1-1, with D maybe TRBD1 (5 bases). The V end lost 6 bases, the J end lost 0 bases, and 20 bases lay between the germline ends. The CDR3 has 17 residues. Germline V gives CDR1 MDHEN, CDR2 SYDVKM. CDR3 DNA sequence: TGTGCCAGCAGCCCAGGGAGCGACAGACCCATGAACACTGAAGCTTTCTTT. It translates to CASSPGSDRPMNTEAFF. The full variable domain, rest sourced from reference TRBV28 and TRBJ1-1, is DVKVTQSSRYLVKRTGEKVFLECVQDMDHENMFWYRQDPGLGLRLIYFSYDVKMKEKGDIPEGYSVSREKKERFSLILESASTNQTSMYLCASSPGSDRPMNTEAFFGQGTRLTVV.

The CDR3 region has the DNA TGTGCCAGCAGTGGGGGAGGGGGGCTGTACGAGCAGTACTTC. Amino acids: CASSGGGGLYEQYF. The chain joins TRBV28 to TRBJ2-7; D might be TRBD2 (7 bases). Germline CDR1 is MDHEN and CDR2 is SYDVKM. CDR3 length: 14 residues. The ends were cut back, 5 bases at V and 4 bases at J, with 15 bases in the middle.

This clone is termed medium-sized. This chain joins TRBV28 and TRBJ1-1, with D hard to call. This CDR3 spans 16 amino acids. Trimming took 1 base from V and 0 from J, leaving 12 bases between them. CDR1 and CDR2 (germline): MDHEN, SYDVKM. For the CDR3, the DNA is TGTGCCAGCAGTTTATTCGTCGAGGAGATGAACACTGAAGCTTTCTTT. Encoded protein: CASSLFVEEMNTEAFF. Supplemented by reference TRBV28 and TRBJ1-1, the full variable domain reads DVKVTQSSRYLVKRTGEKVFLECVQDMDHENMFWYRQDPGLGLRLIYFSYDVKMKEKGDIPEGYSVSREKKERFSLILESASTNQTSMYLCASSLFVEEMNTEAFFGQGTRLTVV.

V is TRBV30 and J is TRBJ1-1; D is undetermined. Germline lookup yields CDR1 GTSNPN and CDR2 SVGIG (reference sequence). V was pared by 2 bases and J by 1 base, with 8 bases between. The CDR3 length is 13 residues. CDR3 DNA sequence: TGTGCCTGGAGTCGTACAGCGAACACTGAAGCTTTCTTT. It encodes CAWSRTANTEAFF.

The rearrangement links TRBV4-1 to TRBJ2-2; D gene uncertain. From germline, CDR1 is MGHRA and CDR2 YSYEKL. There are 16 residues in the CDR3. V lost 0 bases to trimming and J lost 3 bases, with 11 bases between them. CDR3 nucleotides: TGCGCCAGCAGCCAAGATGGGCAGAGCTACACCGGGGAGCTGTTTTTT. This encodes CASSQDGQSYTGELFF.

This chain connects TRBV10-1 to TRBJ2-7; D not resolved. The CDR3 covers 11 residues. Germline lookup yields CDR1 WNHNN and CDR2 SYGVQD (reference sequence). Trimming took off 3 bases at V and 6 bases at J, with 6 bases between the two ends. The CDR3 protein is CASSDSSEQYF. The CDR3, as DNA: TGCGCCAGCAGTGACTCCAGCGAGCAGTACTTC.

In regard to this clone: A read error is the likely source, as a far larger clone sits one nucleotide away. This chain joins TRBV2 and TRBJ1-2; a weak D match, TRBD1 (5 bases). CDR3 length: 14 residues. V was cut by 4 bases and J by 4 bases, with 13 bases left in between. Looked up from germline, CDR1 is SNHLY and CDR2 is FYNNEI. CDR3: CASSGKTDVYGYTF. The CDR3 DNA sequence: TGTGCCAGCAGTGGAAAGACAGACGTCTATGGCTACACCTTC.

This clone was seen a handful of times. The rearrangement links TRBV10-2 to TRBJ2-5, with 11 positions matching TRBD2. Trimming cost V 1 base and J 1 base; bases outside gene matches: 5. Germline CDR1 reads WSHSY; CDR2 reads SAAADI. This CDR3 is built from 17 residues. This CDR3 is CASSEYLAGGTQETQYF. The CDR3 nucleotides read TGCGCCAGCAGTGAGTACCTAGCGGGAGGTACCCAAGAGACCCAGTACTTC.

This clone has ten or more counts. The CDR3, as DNA: TGTGCCAGCAGTCCCGGGAACACCGGGGAGCTGTTTTTT. It encodes CASSPGNTGELFF. This chain uses TRBV6-4 with TRBJ2-2; D ambiguous. Germline CDR1 is MRHNA and CDR2 is SNTAGT. The CDR3 consists of 13 residues. Trimming took 5 bases from V and 1 from J, leaving 5 bases between them.

This clone was seen a few times. The rearrangement joins TRBV10-2 to TRBJ1-5; no definite D call. V was pared by 6 bases and J by 4 bases, with 10 bases between. Germline assignment: CDR1 WSHSY and CDR2 SAAADI. CDR3 length equals 13 residues. CDR3: CASREGGNQPQHF. As DNA, the CDR3 is TGCGCCAGCAGGGAGGGAGGGAATCAGCCCCAGCATTTT.

The chain uses TRBV7-2 and TRBJ2-1; D ambiguous. The germline V and J ends were trimmed by 1 base and 2 bases, with 9 bases remaining between them. Germline values: CDR1 SGHTA, CDR2 FQGNSA. The CDR3 is 15 amino acids. CDR3 in DNA: TGTGCCAGCAGCTTAGACCGGGTTCCCTACAATGAGCAGTTCTTC. This encodes CASSLDRVPYNEQFF. The entire variable domain, with the rest obtained from reference TRBV7-2 and TRBJ2-1, is as follows: GAGVSQSPSNKVTEKGKDVELRCDPISGHTALYWYRQSLGQGLEFLIYFQGNSAPDKSGLPSDRFSAERTGGSVSTLTIQRTQQEDSAVYLCASSLDRVPYNEQFFGPGTRLTVL.

This clone has just a few counts. The V call is TRBV6-6, the J call TRBJ1-1; 7 bases align to TRBD1. There are 14 residues in the CDR3. V trimming: 6 bases; J trimming: 1 base; junction bases outside the gene matches: 5. The germline CDR1 and CDR2 sequences are MNHNY and SVGAGI (reference sequence). The CDR3 DNA follows: TGTGCCAGCAGCCCGGACAGGAAGAACACTGAAGCTTTCTTT. Protein: CASSPDRKNTEAFF.

This chain joins TRBV28 and TRBJ2-7, with D possibly being TRBD1 (6 bases). This CDR3 region has 16 residues. Between the trimmed V and J ends, which lost 4 bases and 4 bases, there was a span of 20 bases. Germline CDR1 reads MDHEN; CDR2 reads SYDVKM. The CDR3 spells CASSSWTEATPYEQYF. In DNA form, the CDR3 reads TGTGCCAGCAGTTCCTGGACAGAAGCTACGCCATACGAGCAGTACTTC.

The genes are TRBV11-2 and TRBJ2-7; 7 nucleotides match TRBD2. CDR1 and CDR2 (germline): SGHAT, FQNNGV. The CDR3 contains 17 residues. Trimming cost V 4 bases and J 8 bases; bases outside gene matches: 20. In DNA form, the CDR3 reads TGTGCCAGCAGCTCGGGTCTCAGCGGGACCTCACTATTACAGCAGTACTTC. This sequence encodes CASSSGLSGTSLLQQYF.

V usage is TRBV5-1 and J usage is TRBJ1-1; TRBD1 agrees at 8 bases. The CDR3 loop spans 14 amino acids. V trimming: 4 bases; J trimming: 3 bases; junction bases outside the gene matches: 5. Germline values: CDR1 SGHRS, CDR2 YFSETQ. CDR3 DNA: TGCGCCAGCAGCACCGGACAGGGTTACACTGAAGCTTTCTTT. Its protein product is CASSTGQGYTEAFF.

This clone was counted a few times. The V call is TRBV7-2, the J call TRBJ1-5; perhaps TRBD1 as D (5 bases). Trimming shortened V by 5 bases and J by 5 bases, and 10 bases separated the two germline ends. Germline V gives CDR1 SGHTA, CDR2 FQGNSA. The CDR3 length is 13 residues. CDR3 coding DNA: TGTGCCAGCAGCAGATTCAGGGATCAGCCCCAGCATTTT. Its translation: CASSRFRDQPQHF.

The gene calls are TRBV27 and TRBJ2-6; the D is unclear. V lost 3 bases, J lost 0 bases, and 9 bases lay in between. This CDR3 is 16 amino acids long. The germline gives CDR1 MNHEY, CDR2 SMNVEV (reference sequence). In DNA, the CDR3 is TGTGCCAGCAGTTTCTCTACTGACTCTGGGGCCAACGTCCTGACTTTC. This translates into CASSFSTDSGANVLTF.

CDR3 residues: CASSSLGVREQYF. The CDR3 nucleotides read TGTGCCAGCAGTTCATTAGGGGTTCGCGAGCAGTACTTC. This chain joins TRBV28 and TRBJ2-7; tentative D call: TRBD1 (5 bases). This CDR3 has 13 amino acids. CDR1 is MDHEN, CDR2 SYDVKM, per germline. The V end lost 4 bases, the J end lost 6 bases, and 13 bases lay between the germline ends.

The rearrangement links TRBV7-3 to TRBJ2-1; 7 nucleotides align to TRBD2. This CDR3 contains 18 residues. CDR1 and CDR2 (germline): SGHTA, FQGTGA. J gave up 6 bases and V 0 bases, and 14 bases lay outside the gene matches. The CDR3 protein is CASSLTGPRGRASNEQFF. CDR3 DNA sequence: TGTGCCAGCAGCTTAACAGGTCCGCGTGGGAGGGCCAGCAATGAGCAGTTCTTC.

The chain carries TRBV10-2 and TRBJ2-7; D gene ambiguous. Germline V gives CDR1 WSHSY, CDR2 SAAADI. V was clipped by 8 bases and J by 4 bases, with 9 bases between them. The CDR3 length is 11 residues. The DNA of the CDR3 is TGCGCCAGCGGCCCCACGTACGAGCAGTACTTC. Its translation is CASGPTYEQYF.

J is TRBJ2-3 and V is TRBV15; no reliable D call. Deletions cut 3 bases from V and 0 bases from J, with 13 bases between. The CDR3 has 16 residues. CDR1 is LNHNV, CDR2 YYDKDF, per germline (reference sequence). DNA for the CDR3: TGTGCCACCAGCAGCCTGGAGTATGACAGCACAGATACGCAGTATTTT. Translating it yields CATSSLEYDSTDTQYF. The full variable domain, completed using reference TRBV15 and TRBJ2-3, is DAMVIQNPRYQVTQFGKPVTLSCSQTLNHNVMYWYQQKSSQAPKLLFHYYDKDFNNEADTPDNFQSRRPNTSFCFLDIRSPGLGDTAMYLCATSSLEYDSTDTQYFGPGTRLTVL.

The chain uses TRBV19 and TRBJ2-7; D is undetermined. V lost 7 bases and J lost 1, with 11 bases in between. Germline values: CDR1 LNHDA, CDR2 SQIVND (reference sequence). CDR3 size: 13 residues. CDR3 sequence (DNA): TGTGCCAGTACCGACGGACGGTCCTACGAGCAGTACTTC. It is translated as CASTDGRSYEQYF.

There are a few counts of this clone. The rearrangement links TRBV19 to TRBJ2-5, with TRBD1 as a possible D gene (6 bases). The DNA end favors TRBJ2-7, so the J call may be wrong. This CDR3 is 14 amino acids long. From germline, CDR1 is LNHDA and CDR2 SQIVND (reference sequence). The CDR3 here is CASSLPGTPYEQYF. The CDR3 bases are TGTGCCAGTAGTCTCCCCGGGACACCCTACGAGCAGTACTTC.

The chain joins TRBV21-1 to TRBJ2-4; the listed D gene, TRBD2, was not tested against the DNA. TRBV21-1 is a pseudogene locus. The CDR3 runs to 12 residues. The CDR3 reads CASSKEEPIQYF. The CDR3 region has the DNA TGTGCCAGCAGCAAAGAGGAGCCAATTCAGTACTTC.

This clone was picked up one time. This sequence joins TRBV15 and TRBJ1-1; D unresolved. Germline values: CDR1 LNHNV, CDR2 YYDKDF (reference sequence). The CDR3 is made up of 16 amino acids. V dropped 1 base and J dropped 3 bases, with 15 bases sitting between them. The CDR3 is CATSRGESMKDTEAFF. The DNA for the CDR3 is TGTGCCACCAGCAGAGGGGAGAGCATGAAGGACACTGAAGCTTTCTTT.

The chain combines TRBV16 with TRBJ1-1; D may be TRBD1 (5 bases). The CDR3 is 14 amino acids. CDR1 and CDR2 from the germline V gene are KGHSY and FQNENV. The V gene lost 4 bases and the J gene lost 11 bases, with 20 bases spanning the gap. CDR3 nucleotides: TGTGCCAGCAGCCTCCTGGGGGACGGAGATGATGCTTTCTTT. Translating gives CASSLLGDGDDAFF.

The chain joins TRBV11-2 to TRBJ1-2; D remains ambiguous. The CDR3 consists of 14 residues. The V and J ends lost 1 base and 5 bases respectively, with 11 bases between them. CDR1 is SGHAT, CDR2 FQNNGV, per germline. CDR3 amino acids: CASSLVFHHYGYTF. The DNA for the CDR3 is TGTGCCAGCAGCTTAGTTTTTCACCATTATGGCTACACCTTC.

The chain recombines TRBV4-1 with TRBJ2-3, with D uncertain. The CDR3 contains 13 residues. Germline V gene sequence: CDR1 MGHRA, CDR2 YSYEKL. The V end was cut by 1 base, the J end by 5 bases, with 7 bases between. CDR3 protein: CASSQGEIDTQYF. CDR3 coding DNA: TGCGCCAGCAGCCAAGGCGAAATAGATACGCAGTATTTT.